Each of the 18 T cell receptor beta chains below was sequenced from the same sample in a study of shared clonotypes between healthy human individuals. Naive CD8 cells were CD45RO-negative, positively selected for CCR7, excluding terminally differentiated effector memory CD45RA+ cells. TCRdb's copy holds only in-frame clones and misses some; the assay was immunoSEQ multiplex PCR. The table shows about 580,000 clones, with 95% to 98% occurring only once. Sequenced: naive CD8+ T cells sorted from blood. The receptors here all came from a man aged 25 to 40 in good health.

The chain combines TRBV5-1 with TRBJ1-2; perhaps TRBD1 as D (6 bases). Germline CDR1 SGHRS, CDR2 YFSETQ. The CDR3 covers 15 residues. Trimming left V 0 bases short and J 5 bases short, with 14 bases between. CDR3 amino acids: CASSLDPGTLYGYTF. CDR3 bases: TGCGCCAGCAGCTTGGACCCCGGGACATTATATGGCTACACCTTC.

The chain carries TRBV27 and TRBJ2-7; D possibly matches TRBD1 or TRBD2 (5 bases each). Germline-derived CDR1 and CDR2 are MNHEY and SMNVEV (reference sequence). The CDR3 is made up of 13 amino acids. V gave up 4 bases and J gave up 2 bases, with 9 bases separating them. CDR3 protein: CASSSGAPYEQYF. CDR3 nucleotides: TGTGCCAGCAGTTCCGGGGCACCCTACGAGCAGTACTTC.

V usage is TRBV28 and J usage is TRBJ2-7; the D gene is possibly TRBD1 (5 bases). Trimming removed 4 bases from V and 1 base from J, with 8 bases in between. The CDR3 sequence is 13 residues long. Germline CDR1 reads MDHEN; CDR2 reads SYDVKM. CDR3 nucleotide sequence: TGTGCCAGCAGTTGGCCAGGGTCCTACGAGCAGTACTTC. This translates into CASSWPGSYEQYF.

The V and J genes are TRBV5-1 and TRBJ1-5; 10 bases align to TRBD1. Germline V gene lookup returns CDR1 SGHRS and CDR2 YFSETQ. This CDR3 region has 14 residues. The V segment lost 4 bases and the J segment 6 bases; nucleotides outside the gene matches: 4. The CDR3 coding sequence is TGCGCCAGCAGCACCGGGACAGGGGTTCAGCCCCAGCATTTT. Amino acids: CASSTGTGVQPQHF.

This chain joins TRBV27 and TRBJ1-2, with D tentatively TRBD1 (5 bases). CDR3 length: 15 amino acids. Looked up from germline, CDR1 is MNHEY and CDR2 is SMNVEV (reference sequence). V shed 3 bases and J shed 3 bases, with 14 bases lying between them. CDR3 protein: CASSFYGGIDYGYTF. CDR3 bases: TGTGCCAGCAGTTTCTACGGGGGAATCGACTATGGCTACACCTTC.

Regarding this clone: This same CDR3 is encoded by further DNA sequences in the sample. This chain joins TRBV27 and TRBJ2-2; no reliable D call. Between the trimmed V and J ends, which lost 9 bases and 2 bases, there was a span of 4 bases. CDR1 is MNHEY, CDR2 SMNVEV, per germline (reference sequence). This CDR3 is built from 11 residues. CDR3 DNA sequence: TGTGCCAGTTCAAACACCGGGGAGCTGTTTTTT. Its translation: CASSNTGELFF.

CDR3 amino acids: CASSNSGAGLGHEQYF. The CDR3, as DNA: TGTGCCAGCAGTAACTCTGGGGCAGGGCTCGGCCACGAGCAGTACTTC. V is TRBV27 and J is TRBJ2-7, with D tentatively TRBD1 (5 bases). The CDR3 is made up of 16 amino acids. V was shortened by 5 bases and J by 5 bases, with 22 bases between the two germline ends. CDR1 is MNHEY, CDR2 SMNVEV, per germline (reference sequence).

The rearrangement joins TRBV10-3 to TRBJ2-7, with 8 bases matching TRBD2. There are 14 residues in the CDR3. V was pared by 4 bases and J by 6 bases, with 8 bases of the junction left unmatched. The germline V gene encodes CDR1 ENHRY and CDR2 SYGVKD. CDR3 residues: CAISGKRESVEQYF. CDR3 nucleotide sequence: TGTGCCATCAGTGGTAAGCGGGAGTCCGTCGAGCAGTACTTC.

V gene TRBV10-1 combines with J gene TRBJ2-3; 8 bases align to TRBD1. Germline trimming cut 5 bases from V and 6 bases from J; bases unmatched to any gene: 7. CDR1 and CDR2 (germline): WNHNN, SYGVQD (reference sequence). This CDR3 region has 14 residues. CDR3 in DNA: TGCGCCAGCAGTCGCGACAGGGGTTCTGATACGCAGTATTTT. Translated, it gives CASSRDRGSDTQYF.

V gene TRBV4-1 combines with J gene TRBJ2-7, with 8 bases matching TRBD1. The V and J ends lost 2 bases and 6 bases, in that order; junction bases with no gene match: 9. This CDR3 spans 15 amino acids. Germline V gene sequence: CDR1 MGHRA, CDR2 YSYEKL. CDR3 amino acids: CASSQITGTGGEQYF. Here the CDR3 DNA reads TGCGCCAGCAGCCAAATTACCGGGACAGGCGGCGAGCAGTACTTC.

The V call is TRBV30, the J call TRBJ1-2; a weak D match, TRBD1 (5 bases). Looked up from germline, CDR1 is GTSNPN and CDR2 is SVGIG (reference sequence). This CDR3 has 13 residues. Trimming removed 8 bases from V and 4 bases from J, with 17 bases in between. Written as DNA, the CDR3 is TGTGCCGGTCCGGGACCGGACTTCTATGGCTACACCTTC. Protein product: CAGPGPDFYGYTF.

The genes are TRBV10-2 and TRBJ2-1; D may be TRBD1 or TRBD2 (7 bases each). The germline V gene has CDR1 WSHSY and CDR2 SAAADI. The CDR3 runs to 16 residues. Trimming removed 4 bases at V and 5 bases at J, with 18 bases between. As DNA, the CDR3 is TGCGCCAGCAGTGTGGGAGCGGGACAGCTGGACAATGAGCAGTTCTTC. As protein: CASSVGAGQLDNEQFF.

J is TRBJ2-7 and V is TRBV7-9; 8 positions match TRBD1. Germline values: CDR1 SEHNR, CDR2 FQNEAQ (reference sequence). This CDR3 has 17 residues. J lost 3 bases, V lost 0 bases, and 10 bases had no gene match. CDR3 sequence (DNA): TGTGCCAGCAGCTTAGCGACAGGGGCGATTTGGGACTACGAGCAGTACTTC. Protein product: CASSLATGAIWDYEQYF. Full variable domain (remainder filled in from reference TRBV7-9 and TRBJ2-7): DTGVSQNPRHKITKRGQNVTFRCDPISEHNRLYWYRQTLGQGPEFLTYFQNEAQLEKSRLLSDRFSAERPKGSFSTLEIQRTEQGDSAMYLCASSLATGAIWDYEQYFGPGTRLTVT.

A single count supports this clone. The chain recombines TRBV5-1 with TRBJ1-3, with TRBD1 identical over 9 bases. The trim removed 3 bases at V and 3 bases at J, leaving 7 bases unmatched. The CDR3 totals 16 residues. CDR1 and CDR2 from the germline V gene are SGHRS and YFSETQ. The CDR3 loop is CASSWDRETDGNTIYF. DNA of the CDR3: TGCGCCAGCAGCTGGGACAGGGAAACCGATGGAAACACCATATATTTT. The variable domain in full, completed from reference TRBV5-1 and TRBJ1-3, reads KAGVTQTPRYLIKTRGQQVTLSCSPISGHRSVSWYQQTPGQGLQFLFEYFSETQRNKGNFPGRFSGRQFSNSRSEMNVSTLELGDSALYLCASSWDRETDGNTIYFGEGSWLTVV.

The J gene is TRBJ2-1, the V gene TRBV5-6; TRBD2 agrees at 12 bases. Germline CDR1 SGHDT, CDR2 YYEEEE. V lost 0 bases to trimming and J lost 12 bases; unmatched junction nucleotides: 4. The CDR3 contains 14 residues. The CDR3 spells CASSLGLAGGLQFF. DNA of the CDR3: TGTGCCAGCAGCTTGGGGCTAGCGGGAGGGTTGCAGTTCTTC.

The chain joins TRBV6-5 to TRBJ1-2; a weak D match, TRBD1 (5 bases). The CDR3 extends over 14 amino acids. V lost 7 bases to trimming and J lost 4 bases, with 16 bases between them. Germline V gene sequence: CDR1 MNHEY, CDR2 SVGAGI. CDR3 in amino acids: CASTRFGARYGYTF. CDR3 DNA: TGTGCCAGCACCCGATTTGGGGCTCGCTATGGCTACACCTTC.

V is TRBV11-2 and J is TRBJ2-7; 7 bases match TRBD1. Germline V gene data show CDR1 as SGHAT and CDR2 as FQNNGV. Trimming cost V 3 bases and J 3 bases; bases outside gene matches: 5. The CDR3 length is 14 residues. CDR3 coding DNA: TGTGCCAGCAGCTTGAGTCAGGGGGACTACGAGCAGTACTTC. Encoded protein: CASSLSQGDYEQYF.

The rearrangement joins TRBV9 to TRBJ2-7; weak D call: TRBD2 (5 bases). The germline V and J ends were trimmed by 2 bases and 7 bases, with 7 bases remaining between them. Germline CDR1 is SGDLS and CDR2 is YYNGEE. CDR3 length: 11 amino acids. In DNA form, the CDR3 reads TGTGCCAGCAGCGTTAGCGTGGAGCAGTACTTC. This codes for CASSVSVEQYF.